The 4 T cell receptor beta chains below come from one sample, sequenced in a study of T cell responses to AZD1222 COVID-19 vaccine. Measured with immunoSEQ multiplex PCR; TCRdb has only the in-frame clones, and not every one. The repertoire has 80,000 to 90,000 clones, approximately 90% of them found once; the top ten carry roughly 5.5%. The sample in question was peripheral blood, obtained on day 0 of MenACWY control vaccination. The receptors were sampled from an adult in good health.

CDR3 region: CASSRGQDTYQPQHF. The CDR3 DNA reads TGTGCCAGTAGTAGAGGACAGGACACATATCAGCCCCAGCATTTT. V usage is TRBV19 and J usage is TRBJ1-5; 7 bases match TRBD1. Trimming at V came to 4 bases and at J to 5 bases, leaving 8 bases not matched to a gene. The CDR3 extends over 15 amino acids. Germline CDR1 is LNHDA and CDR2 is SQIVND (reference sequence).

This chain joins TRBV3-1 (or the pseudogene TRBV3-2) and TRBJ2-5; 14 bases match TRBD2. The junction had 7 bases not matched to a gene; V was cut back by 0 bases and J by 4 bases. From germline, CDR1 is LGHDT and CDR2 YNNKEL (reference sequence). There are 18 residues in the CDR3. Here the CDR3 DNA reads TGTGCCAGCAGCCAAGATAGGGGACTAGCGGGAGCGGTAGAGACCCAGTACTTC. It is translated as CASSQDRGLAGAVETQYF.

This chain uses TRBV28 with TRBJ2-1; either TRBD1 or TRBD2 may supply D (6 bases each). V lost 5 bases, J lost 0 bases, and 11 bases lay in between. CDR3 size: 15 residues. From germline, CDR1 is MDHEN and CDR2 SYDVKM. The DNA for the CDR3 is TGTGCCAGCAGTGTCGGGGGCCGCTCCTACAATGAGCAGTTCTTC. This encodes CASSVGGRSYNEQFF.

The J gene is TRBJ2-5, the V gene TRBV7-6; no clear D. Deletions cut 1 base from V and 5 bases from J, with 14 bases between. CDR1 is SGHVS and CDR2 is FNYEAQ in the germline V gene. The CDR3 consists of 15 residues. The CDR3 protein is CASSLETRLWETQYF. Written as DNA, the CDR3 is TGTGCCAGCAGCTTAGAGACGCGTTTATGGGAGACCCAGTACTTC. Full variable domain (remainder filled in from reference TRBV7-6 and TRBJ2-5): GAGVSQSPRYKVTKRGQDVALRCDPISGHVSLYWYRQALGQGPEFLTYFNYEAQQDKSGLPNDRFSAERPEGSISTLTIQRTEQRDSAMYRCASSLETRLWETQYFGPGTRLLVL.